The clone carrying this T cell receptor beta chain was counted a few times. What it recognizes is unknown. The sort gate was single viable CD3+CD4+CD8-CD45RO+ cells for memory CD4+ T cells. Serum IgG to CMV pp150, pp28, p38 and p52 defined serostatus. The data originate from a study of memory CD4+ T cells and cytomegalovirus serostatus. About the research overall: Donors were healthy Belgian adults, 8 to 10 CMV seropositive and about 24 seronegative.

Looked up from germline, CDR1 is LNHDA and CDR2 is SQIVND (reference sequence). The V and J ends lost 5 bases and 9 bases, in that order; junction bases with no gene match: 16. The CDR3 is made up of 16 amino acids. Clones were sequenced by immunoSEQ multiplex PCR, and TCRdb holds only the in-frame ones, with some missing. Among tens of thousands of clones, 70% to 85% were seen once, and the ten largest hold about 0.86%. The study, taken as a whole, reports: Repertoires predicted CMV serostatus with median bootstrapped AUC of about 0.96.

This sequence joins TRBV19 and TRBJ2-1, with 7 bases that match TRBD2. The clonotype was recovered from an adult in good health and CMV-seronegative. Sequencing was performed on memory CD4+ T cells from blood. CDR3 sequence (DNA): TGTGCCAGTAGTGAAAGGGCGGGAGTGAAAATTAGTGAGCAGTTCTTC. Translating gives CASSERAGVKISEQFF.